The T cell receptor beta chain described here comes from a study of cytomegalovirus exposure and HLA in healthy donors. Study-level findings and limits: About 87% or about 30% of the time was how often most TCR beta V segments were productive, according to an earlier analysis. Common viral pathogens were later found to be apparently linked to several of the most significant clusters. Associated with cytomegalovirus, according to the listing, were 150 to 200 TCR beta chains.

With 60 Vbeta and 13 Jbeta primers, the PCR was carried out. The data were produced by immunoSEQ multiplex PCR, yet TCRdb's version contains in-frame clones alone and is incomplete. The table includes just over 150,000 clones, 86% detected once. V was trimmed by 3 bases and J by 2 bases, leaving 13 bases between them. Germline loops: CDR1 KGHSH, CDR2 LQKENI. CDR3 length: 15 amino acids. Regarding this clone: Its antigen is undetermined.

Each donor's status was that of a healthy bone marrow donor. Source material: PBMCs. The TCR sequence derives from a woman aged 18-29 years in good health and CMV-seronegative. The chain couples TRBV18 to TRBJ2-5; D possibly corresponds to TRBD2 (6 bases). The CDR3: CASSPLGTAQETQYF. The CDR3 DNA sequence: TGTGCCAGCTCACCCTTGGGGACTGCACAAGAGACCCAGTACTTC.